What follows is one T cell receptor beta chain and its context. In the authors' methods: Estimation of nucleated cell counts was performed using reference gene primer amplification. Assay: immunoSEQ multiplex PCR; the TCRdb copy retains only in-frame clones and omits some. The DNA was the basis for D and trimming; V, J and clone size are from that table. The sample carries around 370,000 clones, around nine tenths recorded once. The sample comes from a study of blood T cell repertoires in COVID-19. About the study: Specimens from acute and convalescent COVID-19 originated in the United States, Italy and Spain. PBMCs, B-cell-depleted T cells, or T cells provided the cDNA or gDNA that made up the material.

This TCR was sampled from a woman between 18 and 30 years old who had recovered from COVID-19. Sequenced: peripheral blood.

The CDR3, as DNA: TGTGCCAGTAGTATATCGGACAGAAGCTACGAGCAGTACGTC. Translation gives CASSISDRSYEQYV. The chain is built from TRBV19 and TRBJ2-7, with D perhaps matching TRBD1 (6 bases). Trimming shortened V by 2 bases and J by 3 bases, and 11 bases separated the two germline ends. There are 14 residues in the CDR3. Looked up from germline, CDR1 is LNHDA and CDR2 is SQIVND (reference sequence).